The clone carrying this T cell receptor (beta chain) was detected a few times. This sample stems from a study of early T cells in non-severe SARS-CoV-2 infection. Overall study: Sequencing was performed on bulk RNA from unsorted whole blood, leaving chains unpaired.

TCRdb reanalysed the 5' RACE reads using MiXCR and keeps one entry per CDR3 protein. The table lists 54,000 or so distinct CDR3 sequences, about 12% of them singletons. CDR1 is SGHTA, CDR2 FQGNSA, per germline. V trimming: 5 bases; J trimming: 13 bases; junction bases outside the gene matches: 5. The CDR3 runs to 13 residues. The chain links TRBV7-2 to TRBJ2-1; 13 nucleotides line up with TRBD2. The specimen sequenced was whole blood. The clonotype was recovered from an adult who was a healthcare worker with PCR-confirmed SARS-CoV-2 infection or an uninfected control (not recorded which). CDR3 residues: CASSLGLAGDQFF. The CDR3 bases are TGTGCCAGCAGCCTCGGACTAGCGGGGGACCAGTTCTTC.